The sequence of this TCR beta chain was determined in a study of shared T cell receptors in the human thymus. The CDR3 sequence is 12 residues long. Per the germline V gene, CDR1 is GTSNPN and CDR2 is SVGIG (reference sequence). Trimming removed 1 base from V and 5 bases from J, with 8 bases in between. This clone was observed a few times. This table comes from immunoSEQ multiplex PCR, and its TCRdb copy is limited to in-frame clones, with some not included. This sample has approximately 400,000 clones, with 85% to 95% found just once. Sequencing was carried out using thymocytes. V usage is TRBV30 and J usage is TRBJ1-1; D not resolved. This TCR came from a human donor. Written as DNA, the CDR3 is TGTGCCTGGAGTGCGACGGGGACTGAAGCTTTCTTT. Its protein product is CAWSATGTEAFF.